One sample yielded the 9 T cell receptor beta chains listed below, sequenced in a study of T cells expressing NK-cell markers. From the 5' RACE reads, TCRdb lists one entry per CDR3 protein and no DNA. The sample table includes some 390,000 distinct CDR3 sequences. What was sequenced was blood T cells: a sorted CD56 or NKG2C T cell subset, CD4+ or CD8+ T cells, or bulk PBMC T cells (not recorded which). The receptors were gathered from a woman aged 50 to 60 in good health.

The gene calls are TRBV4-1 and TRBJ1-5; absent DNA, TCRdb's TRBD1 call cannot be checked. Germline V gives CDR1 MGHRA, CDR2 YSYEKL. The CDR3 runs 17 residues. The CDR3 reads CASSQTTPQTGNQPQHF.

V usage is TRBV29-1 and J usage is TRBJ1-4; checking the TCRdb D call of TRBD1 is not possible without DNA. Germline V gene lookup returns CDR1 SQVTM and CDR2 ANQGSEA. CDR3 length: 12 residues. The CDR3 sequence: CSVWTGSEKLFF.

The CDR3 here is CASSLVRVNSYNEQFF. The genes are TRBV14 and TRBJ2-1; TCRdb's D call, TRBD2, is unchecked because there is no DNA. Germline assignment: CDR1 SGHDN and CDR2 FVKESK. The CDR3 runs to 16 residues.

This rearrangement joins TRBV20-1 to TRBJ2-1; TCRdb's D call, TRBD2, is unchecked because there is no DNA. This CDR3 spans 16 amino acids. Germline-derived CDR1 and CDR2 are DFQATT and SNEGSKA (reference sequence). The CDR3 spells CSATQTSGRVENEQFF.

The chain is built from TRBV5-1 and TRBJ2-6; TCRdb returns TRBD1, unconfirmable since there is no DNA. This CDR3 is built from 16 residues. CDR1 is SGHRS and CDR2 is YFSETQ in the germline V gene. The CDR3 here is CASSLGDSAGANVLTF.

By frequency, this clonotype registers medium-sized. CDR3 region: CASSLNWNEQFF. The chain combines TRBV27 with TRBJ2-1. Germline assignment: CDR1 MNHEY and CDR2 SMNVEV (reference sequence). The CDR3 has 12 amino acids.

This chain uses TRBV5-6 with TRBJ1-5. There are 15 residues in the CDR3. Germline V CDR1 and CDR2: SGHDT, YYEEEE. The CDR3: CASSLRGQGNQPQHF.

The chain couples TRBV12-5 to TRBJ2-7. The CDR3 sequence is 12 residues long. Germline-derived CDR1 and CDR2 are LGHNT and FRNRAP. CDR3 protein: CASGLPSYEQYF.

This chain links TRBV6-5 with TRBJ2-3; TCRdb names TRBD1, which stays unverified in the absence of DNA. Germline CDR1 MNHEY, CDR2 SVGAGI. The CDR3 extends over 16 amino acids. The CDR3 sequence: CASSYFGTGPTDTQYF.